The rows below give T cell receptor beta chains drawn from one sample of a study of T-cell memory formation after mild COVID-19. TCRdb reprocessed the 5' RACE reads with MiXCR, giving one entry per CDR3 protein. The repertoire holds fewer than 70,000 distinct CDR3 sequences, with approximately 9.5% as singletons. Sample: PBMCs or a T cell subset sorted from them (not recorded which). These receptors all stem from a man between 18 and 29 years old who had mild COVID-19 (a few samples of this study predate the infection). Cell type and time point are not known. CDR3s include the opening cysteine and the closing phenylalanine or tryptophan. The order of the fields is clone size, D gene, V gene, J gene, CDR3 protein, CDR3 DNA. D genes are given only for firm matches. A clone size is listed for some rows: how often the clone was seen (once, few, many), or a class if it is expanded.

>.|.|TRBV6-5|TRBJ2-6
CASSYSSRGTSGANVLTF
TGTGCCAGCAGTTATAGTTCCAGGGGCACCTCCGGGGCCAACGTCCTGACTTTC
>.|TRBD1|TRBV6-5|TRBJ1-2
CASSYSGQGLNYGYTF
TGTGCCAGCAGTTACTCCGGACAGGGACTTAACTATGGCTACACCTTC
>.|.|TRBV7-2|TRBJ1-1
CASSPYGGDTEAFF
TGTGCCAGCAGCCCCTATGGGGGGGACACTGAAGCTTTCTTT
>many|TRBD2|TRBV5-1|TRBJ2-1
CASSRPGLAGSPEQFF
TGCGCCAGCAGCCGCCCGGGACTAGCGGGGTCCCCTGAGCAGTTCTTC
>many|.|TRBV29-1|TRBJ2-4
CSVGHGQNIQYF
TGCAGCGTTGGTCACGGACAGAACATTCAGTACTTC
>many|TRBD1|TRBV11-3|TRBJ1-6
CASSLGQGNSPLHF
TGTGCCAGCAGCTTAGGACAGGGAAATTCACCCCTCCACTTT
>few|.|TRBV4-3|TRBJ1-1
CASRPGGGEVSTEAFF
TGCGCCAGCAGACCCGGCGGGGGCGAGGTAAGCACTGAAGCTTTCTTT
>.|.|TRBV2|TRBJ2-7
CASSRGVQYF
TGTGCCAGCAGTCGGGGCGTTCAGTACTTC
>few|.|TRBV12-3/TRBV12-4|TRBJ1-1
CASSFTGRAEAFF
TGTGCCAGCAGTTTTACAGGGCGGGCTGAAGCTTTCTTT
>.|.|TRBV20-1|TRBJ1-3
CSARSRDSGNTIYF
TGCAGTGCTAGGAGCAGGGACTCTGGAAACACCATATATTTT
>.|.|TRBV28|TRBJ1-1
CASSPAPGITAFF
TGTGCCAGCAGCCCTGCCCCAGGGATTACAGCTTTCTTT
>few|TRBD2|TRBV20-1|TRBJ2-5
CSASSPRTSGPETQYF
TGCAGTGCTAGTAGCCCCCGTACTAGCGGGCCCGAGACCCAGTACTTC
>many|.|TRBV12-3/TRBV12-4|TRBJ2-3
CASSLGGVGDTQYF
TGTGCCAGCAGTTTGGGCGGGGTAGGGGATACGCAGTATTTT
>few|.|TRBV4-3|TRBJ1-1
CASSHDWGSTEAFF
TGCGCCAGCAGCCACGATTGGGGGTCCACTGAAGCTTTCTTT
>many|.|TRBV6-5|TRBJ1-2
CASSYVPEMGTLDGYTF
TGTGCCAGCAGTTACGTACCCGAGATGGGAACTCTCGATGGCTACACCTTC
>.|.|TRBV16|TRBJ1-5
CASSQMNDQPQHF
TGTGCCAGCAGCCAAATGAATGATCAGCCCCAGCATTTT
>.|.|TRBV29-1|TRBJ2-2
CSAGRGVPNTGELFF
TGCAGCGCCGGAAGAGGGGTACCGAACACCGGGGAGCTGTTTTTT
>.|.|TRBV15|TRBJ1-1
CATSRDAGMNTEAFF
TGTGCCACCAGCAGAGATGCTGGGATGAACACTGAAGCTTTCTTT
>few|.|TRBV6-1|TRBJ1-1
CASSGSRSGETEAFF
TGTGCCAGCAGTGGTTCCCGGAGTGGGGAAACTGAAGCTTTCTTT
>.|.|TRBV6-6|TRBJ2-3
CASSLGGQSDTQYF
TGTGCCAGCAGTCTCGGGGGACAGTCAGATACGCAGTATTTT
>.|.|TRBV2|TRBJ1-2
CASTYGGGYTF
TGTGCCAGCACTTATGGCGGAGGCTACACCTTC
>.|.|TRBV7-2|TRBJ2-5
CASSPTGAPMKTQYF
TGTGCCAGCAGCCCTACTGGCGCACCCATGAAGACCCAGTACTTC
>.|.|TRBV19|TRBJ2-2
CASSIGGSYTGELFF
TGTGCCAGTAGTATTGGAGGGTCATACACCGGGGAGCTGTTTTTT
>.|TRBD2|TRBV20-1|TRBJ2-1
CSVLYGGAYNEQFF
TGCAGTGTCCTCTACGGGGGGGCCTACAATGAGCAGTTCTTC
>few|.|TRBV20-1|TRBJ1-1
CSASAGGGNTEAFF
TGCAGTGCTAGTGCTGGGGGAGGGAACACTGAAGCTTTCTTT
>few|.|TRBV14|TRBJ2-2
CASSQGVSGELFF
TGTGCCAGCAGCCAAGGCGTCTCCGGGGAGCTGTTTTTT
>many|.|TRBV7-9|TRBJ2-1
CASSESGGAPYNEQFF
TGTGCCAGCAGCGAAAGTGGGGGGGCGCCCTACAATGAGCAGTTCTTC
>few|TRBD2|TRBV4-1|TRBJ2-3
CASSPKTSGGTDTQYF
TGCGCCAGCAGCCCTAAGACTAGCGGGGGCACAGATACGCAGTATTTT
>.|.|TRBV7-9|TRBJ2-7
CASSLGTLAYEQYF
TGTGCCAGCAGCCTGGGGACACTGGCCTACGAGCAGTACTTC
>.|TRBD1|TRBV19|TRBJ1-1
CASSPGTGGSGAFF
TGTGCCAGTAGTCCCGGGACAGGGGGCAGTGGAGCTTTCTTT
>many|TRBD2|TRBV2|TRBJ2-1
CASRGLAGGNEQFF
TGTGCCAGCAGGGGACTAGCGGGGGGCAATGAGCAGTTCTTC
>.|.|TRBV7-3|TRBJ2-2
CASSSHKDTGELFF
TGTGCCAGCAGTTCCCATAAGGACACCGGGGAGCTGTTTTTT
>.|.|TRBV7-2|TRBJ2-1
CASSLTPLGTLYHNEQFF
TGTGCCAGCAGCTTAACTCCATTGGGCACCCTTTACCACAATGAGCAGTTCTTC